This passage covers 10 T cell receptor beta chains from one sample sequenced in a study of OX40 agonist ivuxolimab in advanced cancers. Repertoires were generated with immunoSEQ multiplex PCR, while TCRdb's copy carries only in-frame clones and drops some. The data contain 63,000 or so clones, about 86% of them singletons. The material was CD4+ or CD8+ T cells sorted from blood, obtained in a trial of the OX40 agonist ivuxolimab. These receptor sequences come from an adult with an advanced solid tumor such as melanoma, head and neck, liver or kidney cancer.

This chain links TRBV2 with TRBJ1-1, with 11 nucleotides matching TRBD1. The ends lost 5 bases at V and 7 bases at J; junction bases unmatched: 9. Germline lookup yields CDR1 SNHLY and CDR2 FYNNEI. This CDR3 contains 15 residues. The CDR3 protein is CASSWTGGAGLEAFF. The DNA of the CDR3 is TGTGCCAGCAGTTGGACAGGGGGCGCGGGACTTGAAGCTTTCTTT.

This chain connects TRBV5-1 to TRBJ2-7; unclear D gene. The CDR3 is 13 residues long. The germline gives CDR1 SGHRS, CDR2 YFSETQ. Between the trimmed V and J ends, which lost 3 bases and 5 bases, there was a span of 12 bases. CDR3 loop: CASSSTLSNEQYF. The CDR3, as DNA: TGCGCCAGCAGCTCGACATTGTCTAACGAGCAGTACTTC.

The rearrangement uses TRBV7-3 and TRBJ2-2; 7 nucleotides line up with TRBD2. J was trimmed by 1 base and V by 5 bases; bases with no gene match: 1. The CDR3 sequence is 14 residues long. CDR1 and CDR2 from the germline V gene are SGHTA and FQGTGA. This CDR3 is CASSPSGNTGELFF. The CDR3 DNA follows: TGTGCCAGCAGCCCTAGCGGGAACACCGGGGAGCTGTTTTTT.

The chain recombines TRBV19 with TRBJ1-2, with D possibly matching TRBD1 (6 bases). CDR3 length equals 16 residues. The V gene's germline CDR1 is LNHDA and CDR2 SQIVND (reference sequence). V lost 5 bases and J 1 base, leaving 17 bases between the germline ends. CDR3 sequence (DNA): TGTGCCAGTAGTGGCCCGGACAGCCGGGGTAACTATGGCTACACCTTC. Translating it yields CASSGPDSRGNYGYTF.

This chain uses TRBV5-1 with TRBJ1-1, with no clear D. Trimming shortened V by 0 bases and J by 8 bases, and 5 bases separated the two germline ends. CDR3 length equals 11 residues. Looked up from germline, CDR1 is SGHRS and CDR2 is YFSETQ. CDR3 sequence reads: CASSLGTEAFF. The CDR3 DNA is TGCGCCAGCAGCTTGGGAACCGAAGCTTTCTTT.

The chain has TRBV30 and TRBJ1-2; D is unclear. Germline CDR1 GTSNPN, CDR2 SVGIG (reference sequence). The V and J ends lost 0 bases and 0 bases respectively, with 20 bases between them. The CDR3 runs 18 residues. The CDR3 loop reads CAWSVRLAIPSSNYGYTF. The CDR3 coding sequence is TGTGCCTGGAGTGTACGCTTGGCGATCCCCTCTTCTAACTATGGCTACACCTTC.

V gene TRBV6-6 combines with J gene TRBJ1-1, with a weak D call TRBD1 (5 bases). The V gene lost 7 bases and the J gene lost 3 bases, with 12 bases spanning the gap. CDR1 MNHNY and CDR2 SVGAGI come from the germline V gene (reference sequence). The CDR3 length is 13 residues. The CDR3 loop is CASIWRDDTEAFF. CDR3 DNA sequence: TGTGCCAGCATTTGGAGGGACGACACTGAAGCTTTCTTT.

This clone showed up just once. This chain links TRBV10-1 with TRBJ2-1; TRBD2 aligns across 14 bases. J was trimmed by 5 bases and V by 5 bases; bases with no gene match: 8. CDR1 is WNHNN, CDR2 SYGVQD, per germline (reference sequence). This CDR3 is built from 17 residues. The CDR3 DNA follows: TGCGCCAGCAGTACTGGACTAGCGGGAGGAGTTAACAATGAGCAGTTCTTC. This codes for CASSTGLAGGVNNEQFF.

The chain combines TRBV19 with TRBJ1-2, with 7 bases that match TRBD1. This CDR3 region has 14 residues. Germline V gene lookup returns CDR1 LNHDA and CDR2 SQIVND (reference sequence). The V segment lost 4 bases and the J segment 6 bases; nucleotides outside the gene matches: 8. CDR3 residues: CASSRGTAFDGYTF. The CDR3, as DNA: TGTGCCAGTAGTAGAGGGACAGCTTTCGATGGCTACACCTTC.

The chain carries TRBV19 and TRBJ1-5, with 7 bases identical to TRBD1. This CDR3 is 13 amino acids long. Germline-derived CDR1 and CDR2 are LNHDA and SQIVND (reference sequence). Trimming took 7 bases from V and 7 from J; bases not matched to a gene: 7. CDR3 protein: CASTSGGGQPQHF. The CDR3, as DNA: TGTGCCAGTACGTCAGGGGGTGGCCAGCCCCAGCATTTT.